This T cell receptor beta chain was found in a study of monozygotic twins with inflammatory bowel disease. The CDR3 contains 16 residues. Germline-derived CDR1 and CDR2 are SGHRS and YFSETQ. Concerning this clonotype: Its antigen is not known.

Samples each yielded cDNA through eight separate reactions. TCRdb reprocessed the 5' RACE reads and stores each CDR3 protein as one record, lacking DNA. In all, the sample yields hundreds of thousands of distinct CDR3 sequences. Study-wide results and limits: Diversity of TCRbeta measured by inverse Simpson was lower in IBD patients than in healthy co-twins. Especially with disease activity, IBD patients shared fewer clonotypes with others than healthy twins did. T cell subtypes were not distinguishable in this analysis.

The V and J genes are TRBV5-1 and TRBJ2-7; as DNA is missing, the TRBD1 call by TCRdb cannot be tested. The receptor's source is a human donor with ulcerative colitis or Crohn's disease, or a healthy co-twin of an affected twin (not recorded which). Sequencing was performed on blood. CDR3 sequence reads: CASSSNSGLTGGEQYF.